The 10 T cell receptor beta chains in this list originate from one sample, sequenced in a study of blood T cell repertoires in COVID-19. TCRdb keeps only in-frame clones here, not all; method: immunoSEQ multiplex PCR. The table includes around 340,000 clones, approximately 89% detected once. Sequencing was carried out using peripheral blood. All receptors come from a woman aged 60-70 years with COVID-19, enrolled during active disease.

The V and J genes are TRBV6-5 and TRBJ1-1; the match to TRBD1 covers 10 bases. Germline-derived CDR1 and CDR2 are MNHEY and SVGAGI. V trimming: 6 bases; J trimming: 4 bases; junction bases outside the gene matches: 8. The CDR3 runs 15 residues. Here the CDR3 reads CASSSTGGSSTEAFF. CDR3 coding DNA: TGTGCCAGCAGCTCGACAGGGGGCTCGAGCACTGAAGCTTTCTTT.

The chain carries TRBV5-1 and TRBJ1-1; D is possibly TRBD1 (6 bases). V lost 7 bases to trimming and J lost 6 bases, with 16 bases between them. The CDR3 is 13 residues long. CDR1 and CDR2 (germline): SGHRS, YFSETQ. The DNA of the CDR3 is TGCGCCAGCCGGGGGGGGCCCTCGGCTGAAGCTTTCTTT. It codes for CASRGGPSAEAFF.

The gene calls are TRBV15 and TRBJ1-3, with no clear D. Trimming stripped 5 bases from V and 2 bases from J, with 10 bases between. Germline V CDR1 and CDR2: LNHNV, YYDKDF (reference sequence). The CDR3 consists of 14 residues. CDR3 residues: CATSSRFAGNTIYF. The CDR3 DNA reads as TGTGCCACCAGCTCCAGATTTGCTGGAAACACCATATATTTT. Combining the CDR3 with reference TRBV15 and TRBJ1-3 gives the whole variable domain DAMVIQNPRYQVTQFGKPVTLSCSQTLNHNVMYWYQQKSSQAPKLLFHYYDKDFNNEADTPDNFQSRRPNTSFCFLDIRSPGLGDTAMYLCATSSRFAGNTIYFGEGSWLTVV.

The J gene is TRBJ2-1, the V gene TRBV12-3 or TRBV12-4; a weak D match, TRBD2 (6 bases). With 7 bases removed from V and 9 bases from J, the gap between germline ends came to 13 bases. This CDR3 comprises 12 residues. CDR3 sequence reads: CASTNSGFEQFF. CDR3 DNA sequence: TGTGCCAGCACGAACAGCGGGTTTGAGCAGTTCTTC.

This clone was seen a handful of times. V and J are TRBV19 and TRBJ1-3; tentatively, D is TRBD1 (6 bases). The V end was cut by 7 bases, the J end by 0 bases, with 16 bases between. CDR3 length equals 16 residues. The germline gives CDR1 LNHDA, CDR2 SQIVND (reference sequence). Here the CDR3 DNA reads TGTGCCAGTAACCTCAGGGGCCCATACTCTGGAAACACCATATATTTT. Its protein is CASNLRGPYSGNTIYF.

The V gene is TRBV28, the J gene TRBJ2-1; 8 nucleotides match TRBD1. V lost 4 bases to trimming and J lost 5 bases; unmatched junction nucleotides: 7. CDR3 length: 15 amino acids. Germline V gene sequence: CDR1 MDHEN, CDR2 SYDVKM. The CDR3 DNA reads TGTGCCAGCAGTTCCCCAGGGGGCCCGGACAATGAGCAGTTCTTC. This codes for CASSSPGGPDNEQFF. The full variable domain, its missing parts supplied by reference TRBV28 and TRBJ2-1, is DVKVTQSSRYLVKRTGEKVFLECVQDMDHENMFWYRQDPGLGLRLIYFSYDVKMKEKGDIPEGYSVSREKKERFSLILESASTNQTSMYLCASSSPGGPDNEQFFGPGTRLTVL.

The V and J genes are TRBV6-5 and TRBJ1-1; a weak D match, TRBD1 (6 bases). Germline lookup yields CDR1 MNHEY and CDR2 SVGAGI. The CDR3 length is 13 residues. Trimming took 8 bases from V and 1 from J, leaving 11 bases between them. The CDR3 spells CASRRTENTEAFF. The CDR3 coding sequence is TGTGCCAGCCGCCGGACAGAGAACACTGAAGCTTTCTTT.

The V gene is TRBV19, the J gene TRBJ1-6; D call uncertain. V was trimmed by 4 bases and J by 7 bases, leaving 11 bases between them. The V gene's germline CDR1 is LNHDA and CDR2 SQIVND (reference sequence). The CDR3 spans 14 residues. The CDR3 is CASSTRQGNSPLHF. The DNA for the CDR3 is TGTGCCAGTAGTACCCGACAAGGCAATTCACCCCTCCACTTT.

This sequence joins TRBV28 and TRBJ1-3; D gene uncertain. Trimming cost V 6 bases and J 0 bases, with 12 bases left between them. CDR1 and CDR2 from the germline V gene are MDHEN and SYDVKM. CDR3 length: 15 amino acids. This CDR3 is CASSTKLRSGNTIYF. The CDR3, as DNA: TGTGCCAGCAGCACCAAGCTACGCTCTGGAAACACCATATATTTT.

This clone was seen a single time. This rearrangement joins TRBV7-3 to TRBJ1-2, with D hard to call. The CDR3 extends over 15 amino acids. Germline loops: CDR1 SGHTA, CDR2 FQGTGA. V shed 0 bases and J shed 4 bases, with 12 bases lying between them. The CDR3 DNA is TGTGCCAGCAGCTTAACCCGGGAATCAGGCTATGGCTACACCTTC. Its translation: CASSLTRESGYGYTF.